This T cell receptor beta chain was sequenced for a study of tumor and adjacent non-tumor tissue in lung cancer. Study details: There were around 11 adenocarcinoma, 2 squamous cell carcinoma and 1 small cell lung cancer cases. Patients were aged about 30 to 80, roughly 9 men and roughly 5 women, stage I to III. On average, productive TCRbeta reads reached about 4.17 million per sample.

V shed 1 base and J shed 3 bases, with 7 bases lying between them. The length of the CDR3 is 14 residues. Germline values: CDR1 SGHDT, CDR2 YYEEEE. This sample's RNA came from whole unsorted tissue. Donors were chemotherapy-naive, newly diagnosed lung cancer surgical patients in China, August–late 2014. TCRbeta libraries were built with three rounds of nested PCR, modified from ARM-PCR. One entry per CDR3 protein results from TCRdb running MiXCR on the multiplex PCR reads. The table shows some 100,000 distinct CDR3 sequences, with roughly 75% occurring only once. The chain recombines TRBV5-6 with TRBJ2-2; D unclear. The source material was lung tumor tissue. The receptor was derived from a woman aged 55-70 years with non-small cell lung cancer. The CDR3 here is CASSLWEYTGELFF. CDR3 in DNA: TGTGCCAGCAGCTTGTGGGAATACACCGGGGAGCTGTTTTTT.